Described below is a single T cell receptor (beta chain) sequence and its context. The data originate from a study of CD8+ T cells in alopecia areata. Germline V gene data show CDR1 as SGHDT and CDR2 as YYEEEE. V lost 5 bases, J lost 5 bases, and 19 bases lay in between. This CDR3 region has 15 residues. Extracted RNA was reverse transcribed, and the resulting cDNA served as sequencing template. Repertoires were generated with immunoSEQ multiplex PCR, while TCRdb's copy carries only in-frame clones and drops some. The table has 210,000 or so clones, approximately 65% seen once. The treatment here: oral pan-JAK inhibitor, 5-10 mg twice daily.

The sample was CD4+ T cells sorted from blood, taken at approximately week 42, from a patient treated with tofacitinib. The V gene is TRBV5-6, the J gene TRBJ1-1, with D perhaps matching TRBD1 (5 bases). The TCR sequence derives from a human donor with alopecia areata. CDR3 sequence reads: CASRKIQGFKTEAFF. The CDR3 coding sequence is TGTGCCAGCAGAAAAATTCAGGGTTTTAAGACTGAAGCTTTCTTT.